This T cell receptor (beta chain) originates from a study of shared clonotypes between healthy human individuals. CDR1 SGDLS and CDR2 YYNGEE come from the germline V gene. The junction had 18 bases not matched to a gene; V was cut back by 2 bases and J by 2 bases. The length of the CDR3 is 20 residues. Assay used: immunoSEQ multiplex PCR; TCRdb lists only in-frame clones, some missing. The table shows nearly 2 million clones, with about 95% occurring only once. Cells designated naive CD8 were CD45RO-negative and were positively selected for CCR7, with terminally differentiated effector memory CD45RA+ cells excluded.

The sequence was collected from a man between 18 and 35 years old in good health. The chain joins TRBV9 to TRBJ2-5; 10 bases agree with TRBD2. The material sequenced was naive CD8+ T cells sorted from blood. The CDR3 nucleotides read TGTGCCAGCAGCGTCCCGACACTTAGCGGGGGGCGGCCCTATCAAGAGACCCAGTACTTC. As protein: CASSVPTLSGGRPYQETQYF.